The sequence of this T cell receptor (beta chain) was determined in a study of early T cells in non-severe SARS-CoV-2 infection. At the level of the study: The input, bulk RNA from unsorted whole blood, was sequenced, and chains were unpaired.

The V gene's germline CDR1 is SGHRS and CDR2 YFSETQ. With 4 bases clipped from V and 2 bases from J, the junction kept 4 bases outside the gene matches. The CDR3 extends over 14 amino acids. This clonotype was seen repeatedly, ten times or more. Via MiXCR, TCRdb re-called the 5' RACE reads, giving one row per CDR3 protein. Of about 60,000 distinct CDR3 sequences in the sample, around 9.3% were seen once. The TCR sequence derives from an adult who was a healthcare worker with PCR-confirmed SARS-CoV-2 infection or an uninfected control (not recorded which). The material sequenced was whole blood. This chain links TRBV5-1 with TRBJ2-5; 8 positions agree with TRBD1. The CDR3 coding sequence is TGCGCCAGCAGCCCGGGACAGGAGCAAGAGACCCAGTACTTC. This translates into CASSPGQEQETQYF.